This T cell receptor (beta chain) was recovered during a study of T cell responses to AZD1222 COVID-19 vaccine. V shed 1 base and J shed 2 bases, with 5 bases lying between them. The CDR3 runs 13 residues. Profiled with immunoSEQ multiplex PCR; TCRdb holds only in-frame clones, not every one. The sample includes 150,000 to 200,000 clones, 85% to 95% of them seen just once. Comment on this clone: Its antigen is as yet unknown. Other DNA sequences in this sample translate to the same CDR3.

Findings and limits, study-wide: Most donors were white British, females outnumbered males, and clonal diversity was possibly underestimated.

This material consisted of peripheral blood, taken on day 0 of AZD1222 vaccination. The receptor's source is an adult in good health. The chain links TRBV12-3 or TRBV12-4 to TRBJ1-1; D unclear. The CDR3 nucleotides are TGTGCCAGCAGTTTAGGACAAAACACTGAAGCTTTCTTT. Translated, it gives CASSLGQNTEAFF.